The 22 T cell receptor beta chains below were found in one sample sequenced in a study of blood T cell repertoires in COVID-19. Sequenced by immunoSEQ multiplex PCR; TCRdb stores in-frame clones only, minus some. The table records 350,000 to 400,000 clones, about nine tenths of them present only once. Input material: PBMCs or T cells enriched from blood (not recorded which). The receptors derive from a woman aged 40 to 50 who had been exposed to COVID-19.

This sequence joins TRBV5-6 and TRBJ2-7; D may be TRBD1 (5 bases). From germline, CDR1 is SGHDT and CDR2 YYEEEE. With 4 bases removed from V and 6 bases from J, the gap between germline ends came to 8 bases. The CDR3 sequence is 11 residues long. The CDR3: CASSQGGEQYF. The CDR3 DNA reads as TGTGCCAGCAGCCAGGGTGGCGAGCAGTACTTC.

The chain is built from TRBV25-1 and TRBJ1-3, with 9 bases lining up with TRBD1. V was pared by 5 bases and J by 2 bases, with 4 bases of the junction left unmatched. The germline gives CDR1 MGHDK, CDR2 SYGVNS. The CDR3 totals 15 residues. The CDR3 region has the DNA TGTGCCAGCAGTCCTGGGACAGGGCCTGGAAACACCATATATTTT. Its protein is CASSPGTGPGNTIYF.

This clone came up once. The chain employs TRBV9 and TRBJ2-4; D call uncertain. Germline V gene data show CDR1 as SGDLS and CDR2 as YYNGEE. The CDR3 extends over 17 amino acids. V was trimmed by 3 bases and J by 3 bases, leaving 19 bases between them. The CDR3 bases are TGTGCCAGCAGCGACGGGTCCTCATACTATGGCAAAAACATTCAGTACTTC. As protein: CASSDGSSYYGKNIQYF.

This chain uses TRBV11-2 with TRBJ1-2; 11 nucleotides agree with TRBD1. Per the germline V gene, CDR1 is SGHAT and CDR2 is FQNNGV. Losses at the gene ends were 4 bases for V and 3 bases for J; bases not matched to a gene: 4. CDR3 length: 15 amino acids. CDR3 amino acids: CASSSGQGAYYGYTF. For the CDR3, the DNA is TGTGCCAGCAGCTCCGGACAGGGGGCTTACTATGGCTACACCTTC.

The chain combines TRBV12-3 or TRBV12-4 with TRBJ1-1, with D unclear. V was trimmed by 5 bases and J by 3 bases, leaving 10 bases between them. CDR3 length: 13 amino acids. CDR3 coding DNA: TGTGCCAGCAGTCCTCCACATTACACTGAAGCTTTCTTT. Its protein is CASSPPHYTEAFF.

V usage is TRBV9 and J usage is TRBJ2-1; TRBD2 matches 8 bases. Germline V CDR1 and CDR2: SGDLS, YYNGEE. Losses at the gene ends were 0 bases for V and 5 bases for J; bases not matched to a gene: 7. The CDR3 runs to 16 residues. In DNA, the CDR3 is TGTGCCAGCAGCGTAGCCAGCGGGAGCTGGGACAATGAGCAGTTCTTC. It encodes CASSVASGSWDNEQFF.

V is TRBV30 and J is TRBJ1-6; D unresolved. Germline-derived CDR1 and CDR2 are GTSNPN and SVGIG (reference sequence). This CDR3 spans 15 amino acids. V lost 1 base and J lost 0, with 7 bases in between. CDR3 DNA sequence: TGTGCCTGGAGTGACAGCAGCTCCTATAATTCACCCCTCCACTTT. This sequence encodes CAWSDSSSYNSPLHF.

The chain couples TRBV5-1 to TRBJ1-1, with 9 bases matching TRBD1. Trimming took 2 bases from V and 10 from J; bases not matched to a gene: 6. CDR1 is SGHRS and CDR2 is YFSETQ in the germline V gene. There are 13 residues in the CDR3. The CDR3 is CASSLGQGWSAFF. The CDR3 region has the DNA TGCGCCAGCAGCTTAGGACAGGGGTGGTCAGCTTTCTTT.

This chain links TRBV2 with TRBJ1-2; 7 bases agree with TRBD1. The CDR3 contains 16 residues. The V gene's germline CDR1 is SNHLY and CDR2 FYNNEI. V lost 6 bases to trimming and J lost 6 bases; unmatched junction nucleotides: 16. Here the CDR3 DNA reads TGTGCCAGCAGACCTCCCCGGTTCGAGGGGGCAGATGGCTACACCTTC. Amino acid sequence: CASRPPRFEGADGYTF.

CDR3 sequence reads: CASSRGVLSGELFF. The CDR3 nucleotides read TGTGCCAGCAGCCGGGGGGTCCTGAGCGGGGAGCTGTTTTTT. V is TRBV3-1 (or the pseudogene TRBV3-2) and J is TRBJ2-2; D perhaps matches TRBD2 (6 bases). Germline V gives CDR1 LGHDT, CDR2 YNNKEL (reference sequence). Trimming took 4 bases from V and 7 from J, leaving 13 bases between them. CDR3 length: 14 amino acids.

A note on this clone: Other DNA sequences within the sample encode an identical CDR3. V usage is TRBV3-1 (or the pseudogene TRBV3-2) and J usage is TRBJ2-7; 12 nucleotides agree with TRBD1. The germline V gene encodes CDR1 LGHDT and CDR2 YNNKEL (reference sequence). With V trimmed by 3 bases and J by 2 bases, 2 bases remained unmatched. The CDR3 is 15 residues long. CDR3 region: CASSQGQGAPYEQYF. CDR3 in DNA: TGTGCCAGCAGCCAGGGACAGGGGGCCCCCTACGAGCAGTACTTC.

The V and J genes are TRBV1 and TRBJ1-1; the table's D call TRBD1 went unverified against the DNA. TRBV1 is recorded as a pseudogene. This CDR3 has 16 residues. The CDR3 region has the DNA TGCACCAGCAGCCATTATAAGGACAGGGTCGGAACTGAAGCTTTCTTT. It translates to CTSSHYKDRVGTEAFF.

The chain uses TRBV13 and TRBJ1-5; D might be TRBD1 (6 bases). Germline loops: CDR1 PRHDT, CDR2 FYEKMQ (reference sequence). V was cut by 2 bases and J by 1 base, with 12 bases left in between. CDR3 length equals 16 residues. DNA for the CDR3: TGTGCCAGCAGCTTAACAGGGAGAGGCAGCAATCAGCCCCAGCATTTT. Its protein is CASSLTGRGSNQPQHF.

This clone was found a few times. J is TRBJ1-1 and V is TRBV7-3; TRBD1 agrees at 9 bases. The CDR3 has 13 residues. Per germline, CDR1 SGHTA and CDR2 FQGTGA. With 5 bases clipped from V and 4 bases from J, the junction kept 2 bases outside the gene matches. The DNA of the CDR3 is TGTGCCAGCAGCCAGACAGGGGGCACTGAAGCTTTCTTT. This sequence encodes CASSQTGGTEAFF.

Concerning this clone: Other nucleotide sequences in the sample specify the same CDR3. V gene TRBV7-9 combines with J gene TRBJ1-4; TRBD1 agrees at 9 bases. Germline loops: CDR1 SEHNR, CDR2 FQNEAQ (reference sequence). V gave up 3 bases and J gave up 8 bases; unmatched junction bases: 4. This CDR3 contains 14 residues. CDR3 protein: CASSLGQGSEKLFF. CDR3 DNA sequence: TGTGCCAGCAGCTTGGGACAGGGCAGCGAAAAACTGTTTTTT.

V gene TRBV18 combines with J gene TRBJ1-1, with 9 bases fitting TRBD1. Losses at the gene ends were 4 bases for V and 5 bases for J; bases not matched to a gene: 2. Germline lookup yields CDR1 KGHSH and CDR2 LQKENI. The CDR3 extends over 13 amino acids. DNA for the CDR3: TGTGCCAGCTCACAAGGACAGGGGACTGAAGCTTTCTTT. This gives the protein CASSQGQGTEAFF.

The chain recombines TRBV27 with TRBJ2-5, with a weak D call TRBD2 (6 bases). V dropped 3 bases and J dropped 5 bases, with 16 bases sitting between them. This CDR3 is built from 15 residues. Germline values: CDR1 MNHEY, CDR2 SMNVEV (reference sequence). CDR3: CASSLGSGLRETQYF. The CDR3, as DNA: TGTGCCAGCAGTTTGGGGAGCGGGCTCCGCGAGACCCAGTACTTC.

This rearrangement joins TRBV9 to TRBJ2-1; 9 bases match TRBD2. This CDR3 is built from 15 residues. CDR1 SGDLS and CDR2 YYNGEE come from the germline V gene. Trimming removed 4 bases from V and 2 bases from J; junction bases left unmatched: 4. The CDR3 region has the DNA TGTGCCAGCAGCCCCAGACTAGCGGCCTACAATGAGCAGTTCTTC. Its translation is CASSPRLAAYNEQFF.

This chain links TRBV18 with TRBJ1-4; 7 bases fit TRBD1. The CDR3 length is 17 residues. The V and J ends lost 2 bases and 4 bases, in that order; junction bases with no gene match: 10. Germline V gives CDR1 KGHSH, CDR2 LQKENI. CDR3: CASSPSAGGYSNEKLFF. CDR3 nucleotides: TGTGCCAGCTCACCATCGGCAGGGGGATATAGTAATGAAAAACTGTTTTTT.

The chain recombines TRBV28 with TRBJ1-5; D is uncertain. With 7 bases removed from V and 5 bases from J, the gap between germline ends came to 9 bases. CDR3 length: 12 residues. Germline V gene data show CDR1 as MDHEN and CDR2 as SYDVKM. This CDR3 is CASKYGDQPQHF. DNA for the CDR3: TGTGCCAGCAAATACGGGGATCAGCCCCAGCATTTT.

V is TRBV18 and J is TRBJ2-5; TRBD1 matches 10 bases. The CDR3 contains 15 residues. V shed 5 bases and J 4 bases; nucleotides not matched to a gene: 7. Germline assignment: CDR1 KGHSH and CDR2 LQKENI. CDR3 protein: CASSSGQGKGETQYF. The DNA of the CDR3 is TGTGCCAGCTCATCGGGACAGGGGAAGGGAGAGACCCAGTACTTC.

Remarks on this clone: The sample contains more than one DNA sequence encoding this CDR3. This rearrangement joins TRBV30 to TRBJ1-5; 8 bases agree with TRBD1. V was pared by 3 bases and J by 6 bases, with 4 bases of the junction left unmatched. The CDR3 spans 13 residues. Germline CDR1 GTSNPN, CDR2 SVGIG (reference sequence). The CDR3, as DNA: TGTGCCTGGAGCGGACAGGGCGGTCAGCCCCAGCATTTT. It specifies CAWSGQGGQPQHF. Together with reference TRBV30 and TRBJ1-5, the CDR3 gives the full variable domain: SQTIHQWPATLVQPVGSPLSLECTVEGTSNPNLYWYRQAAGRGLQLLFYSVGIGQISSEVPQNLSASRPQDRQFILSSKKLLLSDSGFYLCAWSGQGGQPQHFGDGTRLSIL.